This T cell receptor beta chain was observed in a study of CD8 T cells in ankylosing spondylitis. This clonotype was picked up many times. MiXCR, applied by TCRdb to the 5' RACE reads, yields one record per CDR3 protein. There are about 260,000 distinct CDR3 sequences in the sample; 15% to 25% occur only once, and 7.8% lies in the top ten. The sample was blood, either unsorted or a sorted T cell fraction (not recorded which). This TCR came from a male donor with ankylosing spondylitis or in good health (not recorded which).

CDR3 DNA: TGTGCCAGCAGTGAAGGCCAGTATAATTCACCCCTCCACTTT. This translates into CASSEGQYNSPLHF. The J gene is TRBJ1-6, the V gene TRBV2; D is unclear. This CDR3 comprises 14 residues. Germline-derived CDR1 and CDR2 are SNHLY and FYNNEI. The germline V and J ends were trimmed by 1 base and 4 bases, with 5 bases remaining between them.